This T cell receptor beta chain was observed in a study of shared clonotypes between healthy human individuals. For the study at large: For every donor, three CD4 naive, three CD4 memory, two CD8 naive and one CD8 memory plates were used. General study findings and limits: It was the non-shared clonotypes that had lower generation probabilities than clonotypes shared by all four donors. Estimated clonotype richness was generally higher in naive than memory subsets.

Study processing details: Filtering differed for immunoSEQ, which gave only junction sequences without quality scores. TCRdb's table, derived via immunoSEQ multiplex PCR, lists solely in-frame clones and lacks some. V, J and clone size are those of that table, while D and trimming were read from the DNA. Of 1,500,000 or so clones in the sample, just under 99% were seen once. As to this clone: Its antigen is unknown.

CDR3 length equals 11 residues. V was pared by 7 bases and J by 8 bases, with 12 bases between. Germline V CDR1 and CDR2: DFQATT, SNEGSKA (reference sequence). Sample: naive CD4+ T cells sorted from blood. The subset here: CD45RA+ positively selected. The gene calls are TRBV20-1 and TRBJ2-1, with D tentatively TRBD2 (6 bases). This receptor was identified in a man aged 25-45 years in good health. CDR3 DNA: TGCAGTGTCCCCTGGGGGGATGAGCAGTTCTTC. It specifies CSVPWGDEQFF.